This T cell receptor beta chain was documented in a study of long-term antiretroviral therapy in people with HIV. Points on this clone: Antigen specificity is unknown.

Sequencing relied on immunoSEQ assay v3.0, run at survey level. Per-sample sequencing targets were about 35,000-50,000 T-cell genomes. Produced via immunoSEQ multiplex PCR; TCRdb's table is partial and in-frame only. The sample holds approximately 14,000 clones; about 80% are singletons and the top ten take over 10%. Study-level points and caveats: The ART regimens used between the mid-2000s and the late 2010s may be less effective than current ones. Although diversity increased after ART, it remained lower than in transplant donor controls.

J gave up 3 bases and V 4 bases, and 8 bases lay outside the gene matches. The CDR3 runs 16 residues. Germline V gene sequence: CDR1 MNHNS, CDR2 SASEGT. Specimens held about 0.9-11 million cryopreserved PBMC prior to DNA extraction. The chain is built from TRBV6-1 and TRBJ2-3; 9 bases fit TRBD1. Sequencing was performed on unsorted PBMCs, taken 3.2 years before starting antiretroviral therapy. The receptor was isolated from a man in his forties with HIV. CDR3 amino acids: CASSGGTGLITDTQYF. The DNA for the CDR3 is TGTGCCAGCAGTGGAGGGACAGGGTTGATTACAGATACGCAGTATTTT.